This TCR beta chain came from a study of neurological immune-mediated disorders (dated by TCRdb to about 2019). Regarding the study in general: Peripheral blood TCR-beta repertoires from HTLV-I-associated myelopathy (HAM/TSP) patients, multiple sclerosis patients and healthy controls were compared by UMI-based sequencing. Of the approximately 68 subjects in the cohort, about 15 were HAM/TSP patients, about 35 were multiple sclerosis patients, and approximately 20 were healthy controls. Longitudinal samples, technical triplicates and paired sorted CD4+ and CD8+ T-cell subsets, alongside PBMC samples, were included among the roughly 96 TCR-beta libraries. The full study reports these points: TCR clonal expansion was highest in HAM/TSP patients and lowest in MS patients, with MS patients falling below even healthy controls. Expanded clones from different subjects shared no identical CDR3 amino acid sequences, which suggests that TCR-beta repertoires were private in all groups.

Healthy controls were blood bank volunteers in Maryland, USA. For the unsorted PBMC libraries, 2 million PBMCs were stored in RNAlater at -80 degrees C until RNA extraction and were used to generate the libraries. Peripheral blood underwent Ficoll-Hypaque density gradient centrifugation to isolate PBMCs, which were then cryopreserved in liquid nitrogen. This clonotype has a count of ten or more. Its antigen specificity is not known. Within one base of it there is no much larger clone, and no base qualities were kept. Inclusive of the bounding cysteine and phenylalanine, the CDR3 is 12 residues long. Only the CDR3 DNA is retained, 36 bases long and in frame from the first base. V and J are truncated by 2 bases and 6 bases respectively, leaving an intervening sequence of 6 bases. CDR1 is given as SGHTA and CDR2 as FQGNSA, both from the germline V gene. cDNA was synthesized by template-switch 5'RACE using a primer carrying a 10-nucleotide random unique molecular identifier by which each TCR transcript was tagged. Every sequencing run covered 15-18 subjects and yielded more than 160 million TCR-beta sequences. Total RNA was extracted with the RNeasy kit. TCR-beta VDJ regions were amplified with primers for the TCR constant region and the 5'RACE anchor, using the KAPA Real-time Library Amplification kit. Sample indexes and Illumina adaptors were added in a first PCR, and a second PCR then increased library yield. After Ampure bead purification, the TCR product of roughly 650 bp was size-selected on a 2% E-gel SizeSelection system. Before pooling, library quality was assessed on a Bioanalyzer, concentration was determined with Qubit, and library quantification was performed with the Kapa Library Quantification kit. An Illumina HiSeq 2500 sequenced the libraries paired-end 2 x 150 bp. To increase sequence diversity, about 25-31% phiX was spiked into each library pool. Turning to the authors' computational methods: The quality-filtered reads were processed with the UMI-based MiGEC pipeline, whose error correction step removed more than 80% of the raw TCR sequences. VDJ genes were aligned to IMGT germline references, and clonotypes were defined by unique CDR3 amino acid sequence plus V-J genes. Clonal expansion, Shannon diversity, and CDR3 relatedness (CalcPairwiseDistances, ClusterSamples) were evaluated with VDJtools, and phylogenetic trees were built with CLCbio workbench. Expanded clones were defined as having at least 8 unique UMIs, based on coefficient-of-variation modelling across technical triplicates. TCRdb passed the public sequencing reads through fastp at Q25 and MiXCR, retaining productive beta sequences. Each CDR3 protein appears once, grouped with its most common genes and DNA. TCRdb assigned the V and J calls; the authors' analysis was not used. This sample comprises fewer than 90,000 distinct CDR3 sequences, 10% of them detected only once. Together, the top ten hold more than 1.5% of the sample.

The origin of this receptor is a man aged 40-49 years in good health. The sequence is built from TRBV7-2 and TRBJ2-3, with the D gene call left open. Specimen: PBMCs. The DNA reads as follows: TGTGCCAGCAGCTTATTAGTGGATACGCAGTATTTT. This yields the protein CASSLLVDTQYF. The full variable domain, with segments outside the CDR3 supplied by the reference TRBV7-2 and TRBJ2-3 proteins, appears as GAGVSQSPSNKVTEKGKDVELRCDPISGHTALYWYRQSLGQGLEFLIYFQGNSAPDKSGLPSDRFSAERTGGSVSTLTIQRTQQEDSAVYLCASSLLVDTQYFGPGTRLTVL.